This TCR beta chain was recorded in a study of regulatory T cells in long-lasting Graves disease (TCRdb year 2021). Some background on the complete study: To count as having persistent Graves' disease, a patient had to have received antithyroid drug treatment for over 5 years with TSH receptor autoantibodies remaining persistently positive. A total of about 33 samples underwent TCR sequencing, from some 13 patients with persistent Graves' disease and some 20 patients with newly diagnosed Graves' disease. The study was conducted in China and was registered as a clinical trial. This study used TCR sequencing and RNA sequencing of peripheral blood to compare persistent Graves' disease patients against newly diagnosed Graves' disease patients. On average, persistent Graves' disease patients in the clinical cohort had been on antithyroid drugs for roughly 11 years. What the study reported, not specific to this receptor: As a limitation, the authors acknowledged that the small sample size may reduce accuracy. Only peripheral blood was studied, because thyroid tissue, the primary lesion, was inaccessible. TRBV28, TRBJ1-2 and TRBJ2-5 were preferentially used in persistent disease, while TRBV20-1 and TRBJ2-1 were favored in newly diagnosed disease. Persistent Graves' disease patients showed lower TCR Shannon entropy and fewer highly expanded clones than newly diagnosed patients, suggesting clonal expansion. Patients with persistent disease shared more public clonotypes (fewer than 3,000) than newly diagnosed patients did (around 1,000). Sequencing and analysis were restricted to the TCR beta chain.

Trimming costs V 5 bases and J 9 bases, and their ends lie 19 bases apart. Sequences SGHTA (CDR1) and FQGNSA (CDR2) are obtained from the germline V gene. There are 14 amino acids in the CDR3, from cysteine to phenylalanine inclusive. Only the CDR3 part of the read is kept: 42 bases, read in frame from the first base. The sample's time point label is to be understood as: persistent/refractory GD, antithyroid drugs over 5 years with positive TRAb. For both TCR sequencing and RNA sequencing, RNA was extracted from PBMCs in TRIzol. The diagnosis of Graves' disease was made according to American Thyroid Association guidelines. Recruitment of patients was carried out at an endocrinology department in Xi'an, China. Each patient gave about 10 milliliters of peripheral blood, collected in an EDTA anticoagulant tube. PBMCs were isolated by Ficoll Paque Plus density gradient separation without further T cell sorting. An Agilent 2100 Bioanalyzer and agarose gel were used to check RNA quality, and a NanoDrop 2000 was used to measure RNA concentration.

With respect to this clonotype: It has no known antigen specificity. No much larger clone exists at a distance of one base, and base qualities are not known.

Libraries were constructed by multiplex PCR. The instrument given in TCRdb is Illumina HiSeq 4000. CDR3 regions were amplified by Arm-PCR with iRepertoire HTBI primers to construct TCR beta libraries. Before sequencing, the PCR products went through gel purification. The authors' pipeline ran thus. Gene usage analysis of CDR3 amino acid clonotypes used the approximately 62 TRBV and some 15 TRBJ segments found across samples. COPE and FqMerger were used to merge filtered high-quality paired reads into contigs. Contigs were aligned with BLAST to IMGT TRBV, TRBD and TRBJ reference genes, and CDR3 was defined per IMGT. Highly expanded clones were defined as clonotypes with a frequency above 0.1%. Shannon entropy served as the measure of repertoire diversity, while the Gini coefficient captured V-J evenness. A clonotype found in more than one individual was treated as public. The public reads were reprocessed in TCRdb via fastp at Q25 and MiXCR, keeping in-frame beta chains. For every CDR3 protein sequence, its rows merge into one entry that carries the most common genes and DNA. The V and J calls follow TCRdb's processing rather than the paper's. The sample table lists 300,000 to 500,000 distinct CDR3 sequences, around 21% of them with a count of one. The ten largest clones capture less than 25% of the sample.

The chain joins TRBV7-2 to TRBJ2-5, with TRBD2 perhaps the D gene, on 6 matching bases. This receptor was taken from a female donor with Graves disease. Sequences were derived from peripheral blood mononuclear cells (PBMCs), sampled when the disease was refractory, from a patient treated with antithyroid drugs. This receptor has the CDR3 CASSPGRGSQAQYF. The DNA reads TGTGCCAGCAGCCCCGGCCGGGGGAGCCAGGCCCAGTACTTC. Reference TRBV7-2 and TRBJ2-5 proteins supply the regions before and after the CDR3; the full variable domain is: GAGVSQSPSNKVTEKGKDVELRCDPISGHTALYWYRQSLGQGLEFLIYFQGNSAPDKSGLPSDRFSAERTGGSVSTLTIQRTQQEDSAVYLCASSPGRGSQAQYFGPGTRLLVL.